These 32 T cell receptor beta chains were all obtained from the same sample, sequenced in a study of cytomegalovirus exposure and HLA in healthy donors. The repertoire was sequenced with immunoSEQ multiplex PCR; TCRdb's copy has only in-frame clones and lacks some. The table records over 250,000 clones, around 85% of them present only once. The specimen sequenced was PBMCs. The source is a woman between 18 and 29 years old in good health and CMV-seronegative.

The rearrangement uses TRBV2 and TRBJ1-3; D perhaps matches TRBD1 (6 bases). This CDR3 is 14 amino acids long. Germline V gene lookup returns CDR1 SNHLY and CDR2 FYNNEI. The V end lost 4 bases, the J end lost 3 bases, and 10 bases lay between the germline ends. CDR3 DNA: TGTGCCAGCAGTGTTCAGGGGAGTGGAAACACCATATATTTT. This translates into CASSVQGSGNTIYF.

The chain is built from TRBV5-6 and TRBJ2-5; 8 bases map to TRBD2. J gave up 5 bases and V 4 bases, and 10 bases lay outside the gene matches. Germline V CDR1 and CDR2: SGHDT, YYEEEE. The CDR3 extends over 15 amino acids. The chain's CDR3 is CASSPLSGGWETQYF. The CDR3, as DNA: TGTGCCAGCAGCCCGCTCTCGGGAGGGTGGGAGACCCAGTACTTC.

The V and J genes are TRBV2 and TRBJ1-5; 9 bases are a match to TRBD1. Germline loops: CDR1 SNHLY, CDR2 FYNNEI. With V trimmed by 6 bases and J by 7 bases, 7 bases remained unmatched. CDR3 length: 14 residues. CDR3 coding DNA: TGTGCCAGCAGCCCGGGACAGGGTATCCAGCCCCAGCATTTT. Residues: CASSPGQGIQPQHF.

About this clone itself: The junction does not match germline at one end; this may be a read error. V is TRBV11-2 and J is TRBJ2-2; 10 bases line up with TRBD1. This CDR3 region has 16 residues. Per the germline V gene, CDR1 is SGHAT and CDR2 is FQNNGV. The CDR3 DNA sequence: TGTGCCAGCAGCCGGGGACAGGGGACGAATACCGGGGAGCTGTTTTTT. Amino acids: CASSRGQGTNTGELFF.

The V and J genes are TRBV7-2 and TRBJ2-7, with D tentatively TRBD2 (6 bases). Germline CDR1 SGHTA, CDR2 FQGNSA. The length of the CDR3 is 17 residues. V lost 1 base, J lost 3 bases, and 19 bases lay in between. The CDR3 DNA follows: TGTGCCAGCAGCTTAGTACGCGACGGGAGTGCGTACTACGAGCAGTACTTC. Translating gives CASSLVRDGSAYYEQYF.

The chain uses TRBV7-9 and TRBJ2-5; D may be TRBD2 (5 bases). The CDR3 runs 14 residues. Trimming cost V 2 bases and J 5 bases, with 12 bases left between them. The germline V gene has CDR1 SEHNR and CDR2 FQNEAQ (reference sequence). CDR3 DNA sequence: TGTGCCAGCAGCTTATCAGCGGAGTCGGAGACCCAGTACTTC. This sequence encodes CASSLSAESETQYF. Full variable domain (outside the CDR3, taken from reference TRBV7-9 and TRBJ2-5): DTGVSQNPRHKITKRGQNVTFRCDPISEHNRLYWYRQTLGQGPEFLTYFQNEAQLEKSRLLSDRFSAERPKGSFSTLEIQRTEQGDSAMYLCASSLSAESETQYFGPGTRLLVL.

CDR3: CAWSPGGPNQPQHF. For the CDR3, the DNA is TGTGCCTGGAGTCCCGGGGGGCCTAATCAGCCCCAGCATTTT. This rearrangement joins TRBV30 to TRBJ1-5; possibly TRBD1 for D (6 bases). The ends were cut back, 2 bases at V and 4 bases at J, with 12 bases in the middle. This CDR3 contains 14 residues. Per the germline V gene, CDR1 is GTSNPN and CDR2 is SVGIG (reference sequence).

This clone appeared a few times. J is TRBJ2-1 and V is TRBV27; 12 bases are shared with TRBD1. This CDR3 has 15 amino acids. Germline CDR1 is MNHEY and CDR2 is SMNVEV (reference sequence). V shed 3 bases and J 7 bases; nucleotides not matched to a gene: 4. The chain's CDR3 is CASSLGQGAWNEQFF. CDR3 DNA sequence: TGTGCCAGCAGTTTGGGACAGGGGGCTTGGAATGAGCAGTTCTTC.

The chain combines TRBV30 with TRBJ1-2; possible D gene TRBD1, 5 bases. The germline CDR1 and CDR2 sequences are GTSNPN and SVGIG (reference sequence). V lost 4 bases, J lost 3 bases, and 9 bases lay in between. The CDR3 is made up of 12 amino acids. CDR3 sequence (DNA): TGTGCCTGGATTCCACAGGACTATGGCTACACCTTC. This codes for CAWIPQDYGYTF.

This rearrangement joins TRBV27 to TRBJ2-1, with 10 nucleotides matching TRBD1. The trim removed 4 bases at V and 11 bases at J, leaving 11 bases unmatched. This CDR3 has 15 amino acids. The germline V gene encodes CDR1 MNHEY and CDR2 SMNVEV (reference sequence). The CDR3 protein is CASSSPSGTGDQQFF. The CDR3 DNA is TGTGCCAGCAGTTCACCCTCGGGGACAGGGGACCAGCAGTTCTTC.

CDR3 nucleotide sequence: TGCGCCAGCAGCTTGTATGGACACAGCTCCTACGAGCAGTACTTC. Its protein product is CASSLYGHSSYEQYF. J is TRBJ2-7 and V is TRBV5-1; D perhaps matches TRBD1 (5 bases). V was cut by 1 base and J by 0 bases, with 11 bases left in between. Germline V gene data show CDR1 as SGHRS and CDR2 as YFSETQ. The length of the CDR3 is 15 residues. Full variable domain (rest looked up from reference TRBV5-1 and TRBJ2-7): KAGVTQTPRYLIKTRGQQVTLSCSPISGHRSVSWYQQTPGQGLQFLFEYFSETQRNKGNFPGRFSGRQFSNSRSEMNVSTLELGDSALYLCASSLYGHSSYEQYFGPGTRLTVT.

The rearrangement joins TRBV7-9 to TRBJ2-2, with TRBD1 as a possible D gene (6 bases). Per germline, CDR1 SEHNR and CDR2 FQNEAQ (reference sequence). V lost 4 bases, J lost 0 bases, and 9 bases lay in between. The CDR3 has 15 amino acids. CDR3 DNA sequence: TGTGCCAGCAGCTCCAGACAGGCGAACACCGGGGAGCTGTTTTTT. Its protein is CASSSRQANTGELFF.

The chain combines TRBV28 with TRBJ1-1, with D possibly TRBD1 on 5 matching bases. Germline CDR1 is MDHEN and CDR2 is SYDVKM. With 6 bases removed from V and 2 bases from J, the gap between germline ends came to 16 bases. This CDR3 contains 15 residues. CDR3 residues: CASSPVGRGNTEAFF. CDR3 sequence (DNA): TGTGCCAGCAGCCCTGTGGGGCGAGGTAACACTGAAGCTTTCTTT.

The chain joins TRBV7-7 to TRBJ2-3; 7 nucleotides agree with TRBD2. CDR1 SSHAT and CDR2 FNYEAQ come from the germline V gene (reference sequence). The J segment lost 6 bases and the V segment lost 4 bases, leaving 10 bases of the junction unmatched. The CDR3 sequence is 15 residues long. CDR3 amino acids: CASSYGLGAMDTQYF. The CDR3 DNA reads TGTGCCAGCAGCTACGGACTAGGTGCGATGGATACGCAGTATTTT.

The chain recombines TRBV23-1 with TRBJ2-3; 7 nucleotides match TRBD1. TRBV23-1 qualifies as an ORF whose function is uncertain. The CDR3 is made up of 16 amino acids. The trim removed 3 bases at V and 0 bases at J, leaving 6 bases unmatched. The CDR3 coding sequence is TGCGCCAGCAGTCAGGCCTACAGGGGTAGCACAGATACGCAGTATTTT. Translating it yields CASSQAYRGSTDTQYF.

The chain links TRBV30 to TRBJ2-7; 8 bases are a match to TRBD1. From germline, CDR1 is GTSNPN and CDR2 SVGIG (reference sequence). V was clipped by 4 bases and J by 6 bases; unmatched bases: 8. The CDR3 spans 13 residues. CDR3 region: CAWTRTGSGEQYF. In DNA form, the CDR3 reads TGTGCCTGGACCCGGACAGGGTCAGGCGAGCAGTACTTC.

The V gene is TRBV2, the J gene TRBJ1-5, with no clear D. The CDR3 contains 15 residues. The V gene's germline CDR1 is SNHLY and CDR2 FYNNEI. Trimming removed 3 bases from V and 2 bases from J, with 11 bases in between. The CDR3 DNA reads as TGTGCCAGCAGTGAGCAGGTACAGCGCAATCAGCCCCAGCATTTT. Translation: CASSEQVQRNQPQHF.

This clone was seen once. This chain connects TRBV30 to TRBJ2-1, with TRBD1 matching 8 bases. The V gene's germline CDR1 is GTSNPN and CDR2 SVGIG (reference sequence). CDR3 length: 17 residues. Germline trimming cut 1 base from V and 7 bases from J; bases unmatched to any gene: 15. Written as DNA, the CDR3 is TGTGCCTGGAGTGCCGCAGCCAGGGGGCTAAAAAGGAATGAGCAGTTCTTC. It encodes CAWSAAARGLKRNEQFF. Full variable domain (remainder filled in from reference TRBV30 and TRBJ2-1): SQTIHQWPATLVQPVGSPLSLECTVEGTSNPNLYWYRQAAGRGLQLLFYSVGIGQISSEVPQNLSASRPQDRQFILSSKKLLLSDSGFYLCAWSAAARGLKRNEQFFGPGTRLTVL.

This clone has only one observation. The V call is TRBV6-1, the J call TRBJ1-5; TRBD1 might be the D (6 bases). Germline assignment: CDR1 MNHNS and CDR2 SASEGT. The ends were cut back, 4 bases at V and 0 bases at J, with 10 bases in the middle. This CDR3 is 15 amino acids long. CDR3 protein: CASSGQEVSNQPQHF. CDR3 coding DNA: TGTGCCAGCAGTGGACAGGAAGTTAGCAATCAGCCCCAGCATTTT.

For this clone: The sample has other DNA sequences that encode this CDR3 too. The J gene is TRBJ1-1, the V gene TRBV9; D is ambiguous. The length of the CDR3 is 11 residues. Germline values: CDR1 SGDLS, CDR2 YYNGEE. V lost 3 bases and J 3 bases, leaving 3 bases between the germline ends. The CDR3 region is CASSADTEAFF. Here the CDR3 DNA reads TGTGCCAGCAGCGCGGACACTGAAGCTTTCTTT.

This chain joins TRBV5-6 and TRBJ1-2; D is possibly TRBD1 (6 bases). The CDR3 runs to 14 residues. Per the germline V gene, CDR1 is SGHDT and CDR2 is YYEEEE. Trimming stripped 2 bases from V and 3 bases from J, with 11 bases between. The CDR3 loop reads CASSLGQPDYGYTF. CDR3 nucleotide sequence: TGTGCCAGCAGCTTAGGACAGCCCGACTATGGCTACACCTTC. The full variable domain, completed using reference TRBV5-6 and TRBJ1-2, is DAGVTQSPTHLIKTRGQQVTLRCSPKSGHDTVSWYQQALGQGPQFIFQYYEEEERQRGNFPDRFSGHQFPNYSSELNVNALLLGDSALYLCASSLGQPDYGYTFGSGTRLTVV.

This clone turned up a few times. The CDR3 sequence: CASSEGGTNNEQFF. The CDR3 DNA follows: TGTGCCAGCAGTGAAGGGGGGACTAACAATGAGCAGTTCTTC. The rearrangement joins TRBV6-1 to TRBJ2-1, with 7 bases matching TRBD2. The CDR3 loop spans 14 amino acids. J lost 5 bases, V lost 1 base, and 2 bases had no gene match. Germline V gene sequence: CDR1 MNHNS, CDR2 SASEGT.

The CDR3: CASSVQDTYEQYF. In DNA, the CDR3 is TGTGCCAGCAGTGTCCAAGACACCTACGAGCAGTACTTC. The chain is built from TRBV6-1 and TRBJ2-7, with no clear D. The ends were cut back, 4 bases at V and 2 bases at J, with 9 bases in the middle. The CDR3 loop spans 13 amino acids. Germline CDR1 MNHNS, CDR2 SASEGT.

The rearrangement links TRBV7-6 to TRBJ2-1; D not certain. The CDR3 consists of 18 residues. The V end was cut by 0 bases, the J end by 3 bases, with 18 bases between. In germline, CDR1 is SGHVS, CDR2 FNYEAQ. DNA for the CDR3: TGTGCCAGCAGCTTAGCGAGACCCACACAGCCCCTCTACAATGAGCAGTTCTTC. It encodes CASSLARPTQPLYNEQFF.

The rearrangement links TRBV6-6 to TRBJ1-2; D is perhaps TRBD1 (6 bases). The CDR3 extends over 15 amino acids. V gave up 6 bases and J gave up 0 bases, with 14 bases separating them. Germline V gene data show CDR1 as MNHNY and CDR2 as SVGAGI (reference sequence). The CDR3 DNA is TGTGCCAGCAGGCGGACCGGGACAACTAACTATGGCTACACCTTC. Its protein is CASRRTGTTNYGYTF.

This clone was recorded a few times. The chain recombines TRBV30 with TRBJ1-6; weak D call: TRBD1 (5 bases). The V gene lost 0 bases and the J gene lost 7 bases, with 13 bases spanning the gap. The CDR3 contains 15 residues. Germline CDR1 reads GTSNPN; CDR2 reads SVGIG (reference sequence). This CDR3 reads CAWSVRGSRNSPLHF. CDR3 nucleotide sequence: TGTGCCTGGAGTGTAAGGGGCAGTCGGAATTCACCCCTCCACTTT.

The chain has TRBV7-2 and TRBJ1-2; perhaps TRBD1 as D (6 bases). The germline V gene has CDR1 SGHTA and CDR2 FQGNSA. Trimming stripped 7 bases from V and 6 bases from J, with 24 bases between. The CDR3 length is 16 residues. The CDR3 coding sequence is TGTGCCAGCACCACGACCGGGACATCCCCGGGCCATGGCTACACCTTC. Amino acids: CASTTTGTSPGHGYTF.

This chain links TRBV7-6 with TRBJ2-1; 14 positions match TRBD2. V shed 5 bases, J shed 10 bases, and the junction held 13 bases outside the gene matches. Germline V lookup: CDR1 SGHVS, CDR2 FNYEAQ. The CDR3 is 17 amino acids. Here the CDR3 reads CASSAPILGLAGEEQFF. The DNA for the CDR3 is TGTGCCAGCAGCGCCCCAATTCTGGGACTAGCGGGAGAAGAGCAGTTCTTC. The entire variable domain, with the rest obtained from reference TRBV7-6 and TRBJ2-1, is as follows: GAGVSQSPRYKVTKRGQDVALRCDPISGHVSLYWYRQALGQGPEFLTYFNYEAQQDKSGLPNDRFSAERPEGSISTLTIQRTEQRDSAMYRCASSAPILGLAGEEQFFGPGTRLTVL.

The V and J genes are TRBV5-6 and TRBJ2-3; D is perhaps TRBD2 (6 bases). There are 13 residues in the CDR3. Germline V gene lookup returns CDR1 SGHDT and CDR2 YYEEEE. Trimming left V 6 bases short and J 4 bases short, with 12 bases between. CDR3 nucleotide sequence: TGTGCCAGCACTTCTAGCGACTCAGATACGCAGTATTTT. This translates into CASTSSDSDTQYF.

The chain carries TRBV7-2 and TRBJ2-7; 7 bases are a match to TRBD2. CDR3 size: 15 residues. V lost 6 bases to trimming and J lost 6 bases; unmatched junction nucleotides: 14. Germline loops: CDR1 SGHTA, CDR2 FQGNSA. Written as DNA, the CDR3 is TGTGCCAGCAGACCTCCCGGACTAGGATTCCTCGAGCAGTACTTC. As protein: CASRPPGLGFLEQYF.

This clone was seen only a few times. CDR3 sequence: CASSGDSIELETQYF. In DNA, the CDR3 is TGTGCCAGTAGTGGGGACTCGATTGAACTAGAGACCCAGTACTTC. This chain joins TRBV19 and TRBJ2-5; tentative D call: TRBD2 (6 bases). Trimming took 5 bases from V and 4 from J, leaving 17 bases between them. The CDR3 covers 15 residues. CDR1 and CDR2 from the germline V gene are LNHDA and SQIVND (reference sequence).

DNA for the CDR3: TGTGCCAGCAGCCCGGACAGGGCGTCTGGAAACACCATATATTTT. Translation gives CASSPDRASGNTIYF. The gene calls are TRBV6-5 and TRBJ1-3, with 8 positions matching TRBD1. The CDR3 sequence is 15 residues long. The V gene end was trimmed by 6 bases and the J gene end by 1 base; junction bases not matched to a gene: 5. Germline V gene sequence: CDR1 MNHEY, CDR2 SVGAGI.